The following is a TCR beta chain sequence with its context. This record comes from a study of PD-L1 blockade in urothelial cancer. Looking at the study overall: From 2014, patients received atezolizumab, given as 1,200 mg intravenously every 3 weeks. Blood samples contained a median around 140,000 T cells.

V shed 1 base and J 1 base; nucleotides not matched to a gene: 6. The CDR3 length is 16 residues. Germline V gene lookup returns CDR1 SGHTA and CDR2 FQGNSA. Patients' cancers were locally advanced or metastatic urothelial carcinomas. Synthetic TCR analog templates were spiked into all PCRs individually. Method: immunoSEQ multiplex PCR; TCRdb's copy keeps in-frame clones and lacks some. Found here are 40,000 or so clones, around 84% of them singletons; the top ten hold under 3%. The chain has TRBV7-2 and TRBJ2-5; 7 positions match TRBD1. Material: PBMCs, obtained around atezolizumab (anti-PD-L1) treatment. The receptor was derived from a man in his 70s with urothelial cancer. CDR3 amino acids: CASSLGDSDFQETQYF. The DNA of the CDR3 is TGTGCCAGCAGCTTAGGGGACAGTGATTTCCAAGAGACCCAGTACTTC.